This T cell receptor (beta chain) was observed in a study of cytomegalovirus exposure and HLA in healthy donors. General study findings and limits: The authors later linked a missense DCLRE1C variant to TCR beta V- and J-gene trimming. The study listed roughly 160 cytomegalovirus-associated TCR beta chains.

The PCR ran on 60 Vbeta and 13 Jbeta primers. Generated by immunoSEQ multiplex PCR, the TCRdb table keeps only in-frame clones and is missing some. The sample yields 150,000 to 200,000 clones, about three quarters seen once. Note on this clone: What it binds is unknown.

The V and J ends lost 8 bases and 7 bases respectively, with 14 bases between them. Germline CDR1 is SGHTA and CDR2 is FQGTGA. There are 13 residues in the CDR3. The rearrangement links TRBV7-3 to TRBJ2-2, with D perhaps matching TRBD2 (6 bases). The sample was PBMCs. This TCR was recovered from a female donor in good health and CMV-seronegative. The CDR3 is CASSPRRDGELFF. The CDR3 coding sequence is TGTGCCAGCTCACCACGGAGGGACGGGGAGCTGTTTTTT.